Included here is one T cell receptor (beta chain) sequence, with context. Its specificity is not known. The study profiled TCR beta VDJ and CDR3 using genomic DNA as template. A single record per CDR3 protein comes from TCRdb applying MiXCR to the reads. This table holds 33,000 or so distinct CDR3 sequences, 75% to 85% found once. The sample belongs to a study of CD8+CD57+ T cells in acquired aplastic anemia. Across the whole study: The average for DNA from sorted CD4+ and CD8+ cells was 3 to 3.5 ug. There were 9.5 million to 13 million reads, on average, for CD4+ cells from healthy donors.

Study findings and constraints: Some 27 CD8+ CDR3 sequences were shared between patients and controls. Between patients and controls, CD8+ Simpson's diversity did not vary significantly.

The CDR3 has 13 amino acids. The germline CDR1 and CDR2 sequences are SGHTA and FQGNSA. Unmatched junction bases numbered 4, after V lost 5 bases and J lost 3 bases. Sequenced sample: sorted CD4+, CD8+, or CD8+CD57+ T cells (not recorded which) from PBMCs. V is TRBV7-2 and J is TRBJ2-7, with 7 bases aligning to TRBD1. The clonotype originates from a human donor in good health, serving as a control. The CDR3 loop reads CASSRTGGYEQYF. The CDR3 bases are TGTGCCAGCAGCAGGACAGGTGGCTACGAGCAGTACTTC.